One sample yielded the 21 T cell receptor beta chains listed below, sequenced in a study of cytomegalovirus exposure and HLA in healthy donors. A multiplex PCR was run with 60 Vbeta primers and 13 Jbeta primers. Using immunoSEQ multiplex PCR, the repertoire was profiled, and TCRdb retains in-frame clones only, with some absent. The data show 100,000 to 150,000 clones, about three quarters seen once. The source material was PBMCs. The receptors shown here come from a man aged 25 to 45 in good health and CMV-seronegative.

Turning to this clone: Other DNA sequences in this specimen translate into the identical CDR3. This chain uses TRBV5-4 with TRBJ1-2; 10 nucleotides match TRBD1. Germline V gives CDR1 SGHNT, CDR2 YYREEE (reference sequence). After removal of 4 bases from V and 4 bases from J, the junction contained 4 bases not matched to a gene. The length of the CDR3 is 14 residues. DNA of the CDR3: TGTGCCAGCAGCCCGACAGGGGGCGGCTATGGCTACACCTTC. Translating it yields CASSPTGGGYGYTF.

V and J are TRBV5-1 and TRBJ1-1; no definite D call. The CDR3 is made up of 15 amino acids. Germline values: CDR1 SGHRS, CDR2 YFSETQ. Trimming left V 3 bases short and J 5 bases short, with 17 bases between. The CDR3 spells CASSSNGREGTEAFF. The CDR3 coding sequence is TGCGCCAGCAGCTCCAACGGGAGGGAGGGAACTGAAGCTTTCTTT.

This chain joins TRBV19 and TRBJ1-5; no clear D. Deletions cut 1 base from V and 1 base from J, with 5 bases between. The germline V gene encodes CDR1 LNHDA and CDR2 SQIVND (reference sequence). CDR3 size: 14 residues. Here the CDR3 reads CASSIAGSNQPQHF. Here the CDR3 DNA reads TGTGCCAGTAGTATAGCGGGGAGCAATCAGCCCCAGCATTTT. Looking up the rest from reference TRBV19 and TRBJ1-5 gives the full variable domain: DGGITQSPKYLFRKEGQNVTLSCEQNLNHDAMYWYRQDPGQGLRLIYYSQIVNDFQKGDIAEGYSVSREKKESFPLTVTSAQKNPTAFYLCASSIAGSNQPQHFGDGTRLSIL.

Only one count was recorded for this clone. The chain is built from TRBV19 and TRBJ2-2, with 8 bases identical to TRBD1. The CDR3 covers 15 residues. CDR1 and CDR2 from the germline V gene are LNHDA and SQIVND (reference sequence). The CDR3 nucleotides read TGTGCTACGAGAAGACAGGGGATTAACACCGGGGAGCTGTTTTTT. Its protein product is CATRRQGINTGELFF.

V is TRBV5-1 and J is TRBJ1-3, with D unresolved. The V end lost 2 bases, the J end lost 2 bases, and 11 bases lay between the germline ends. The germline V gene has CDR1 SGHRS and CDR2 YFSETQ. This CDR3 region has 15 residues. The CDR3 region is CASSLNSDTGNTIYF. The CDR3 DNA reads TGCGCCAGCAGCTTAAACAGTGATACTGGAAACACCATATATTTT. The full variable domain, completed using reference TRBV5-1 and TRBJ1-3, is KAGVTQTPRYLIKTRGQQVTLSCSPISGHRSVSWYQQTPGQGLQFLFEYFSETQRNKGNFPGRFSGRQFSNSRSEMNVSTLELGDSALYLCASSLNSDTGNTIYFGEGSWLTVV.

This clone appeared a single time. This chain joins TRBV9 and TRBJ2-3, with TRBD1 identical over 9 bases. Looked up from germline, CDR1 is SGDLS and CDR2 is YYNGEE. V shed 3 bases and J 7 bases; nucleotides not matched to a gene: 15. The CDR3 extends over 17 amino acids. The DNA of the CDR3 is TGTGCCAGCAGCGCGCGGGACAGGGCCATAGGGCACAATACGCAGTATTTT. It codes for CASSARDRAIGHNTQYF.

The CDR3: CASNPGGTRTLNEKLFF. CDR3 nucleotides: TGTGCCAGCAACCCAGGGGGGACGAGGACTTTAAATGAAAAACTGTTTTTT. This chain uses TRBV28 with TRBJ1-4; 7 bases align to TRBD1. The ends lost 7 bases at V and 5 bases at J; junction bases unmatched: 16. The CDR3 contains 17 residues. In germline, CDR1 is MDHEN, CDR2 SYDVKM. The whole variable domain, filled in from reference TRBV28 and TRBJ1-4, reads DVKVTQSSRYLVKRTGEKVFLECVQDMDHENMFWYRQDPGLGLRLIYFSYDVKMKEKGDIPEGYSVSREKKERFSLILESASTNQTSMYLCASNPGGTRTLNEKLFFGSGTQLSVL.

This chain links TRBV27 with TRBJ1-1; tentative D call: TRBD1 (6 bases). The CDR3 consists of 13 residues. V lost 5 bases to trimming and J lost 3 bases, with 10 bases between them. From germline, CDR1 is MNHEY and CDR2 SMNVEV (reference sequence). The chain's CDR3 is CASSQNRDTEAFF. The CDR3 DNA reads TGTGCCAGCAGTCAAAACAGGGACACTGAAGCTTTCTTT.

This chain links TRBV4-3 with TRBJ2-1, with D uncertain. The germline V and J ends were trimmed by 5 bases and 4 bases, with 9 bases remaining between them. Looked up from germline, CDR1 is LGHNA and CDR2 is YSLEER. The CDR3 extends over 13 amino acids. CDR3 in amino acids: CASSSRLYNEQFF. CDR3 coding DNA: TGCGCCAGCAGCTCTAGGCTTTACAATGAGCAGTTCTTC.

The V gene is TRBV28, the J gene TRBJ1-4; 7 nucleotides agree with TRBD1. The CDR3 totals 14 residues. The germline V gene has CDR1 MDHEN and CDR2 SYDVKM. Trimming removed 8 bases from V and 5 bases from J; junction bases left unmatched: 8. CDR3 region: CASATGAKNEKLFF. CDR3 nucleotide sequence: TGTGCCAGCGCAACAGGGGCTAAAAATGAAAAACTGTTTTTT.

This clone was detected only a few times. V and J are TRBV2 and TRBJ2-5; the D gene is possibly TRBD1 (6 bases). Germline CDR1 reads SNHLY; CDR2 reads FYNNEI. The V gene lost 2 bases and the J gene lost 3 bases, with 7 bases spanning the gap. The CDR3 totals 13 residues. The DNA of the CDR3 is TGTGCCAGCAGTGAAACAGGGAAAGAGACCCAGTACTTC. It codes for CASSETGKETQYF.

V is TRBV27 and J is TRBJ1-1, with 12 positions matching TRBD1. V trimming: 2 bases; J trimming: 4 bases; junction bases outside the gene matches: 2. The CDR3 covers 15 residues. CDR1 MNHEY and CDR2 SMNVEV come from the germline V gene (reference sequence). The CDR3, as DNA: TGTGCCAGCAGTTTAGGGACAGGGGGCTTCACTGAAGCTTTCTTT. Protein: CASSLGTGGFTEAFF.

The rearrangement uses TRBV29-1 and TRBJ2-5; 8 positions match TRBD1. The CDR3 spans 15 residues. J was trimmed by 1 base and V by 5 bases; bases with no gene match: 9. CDR1 is SQVTM and CDR2 is ANQGSEA in the germline V gene. In DNA, the CDR3 is TGCAGCGTTCAGCCCGGGGACAGGACCCAAGAGACCCAGTACTTC. Its protein product is CSVQPGDRTQETQYF.

J is TRBJ2-5 and V is TRBV10-3, with 13 nucleotides matching TRBD2. The CDR3 extends over 17 amino acids. Germline V gene lookup returns CDR1 ENHRY and CDR2 SYGVKD. V trimming: 7 bases; J trimming: 2 bases; junction bases outside the gene matches: 10. The CDR3 spells CAINRPGLAGTQETQYF. As DNA, the CDR3 is TGTGCCATCAACCGACCGGGACTAGCGGGGACACAAGAGACCCAGTACTTC.

The chain is built from TRBV19 and TRBJ1-6; 7 bases align to TRBD1. CDR1 LNHDA and CDR2 SQIVND come from the germline V gene (reference sequence). Trimming at V came to 10 bases and at J to 6 bases, leaving 18 bases not matched to a gene. CDR3 length equals 17 residues. This CDR3 is CATKQGSAISRNSPLHF. CDR3 DNA: TGTGCCACCAAACAGGGGTCGGCAATCTCTCGTAATTCACCCCTCCACTTT.

This chain connects TRBV5-1 to TRBJ1-1; 8 bases fit TRBD1. J was trimmed by 5 bases and V by 6 bases; bases with no gene match: 9. Germline V gene lookup returns CDR1 SGHRS and CDR2 YFSETQ. The CDR3 spans 14 residues. The chain's CDR3 is CASNPETGVTEAFF. CDR3 coding DNA: TGCGCCAGCAACCCCGAGACAGGGGTGACTGAAGCTTTCTTT.

This chain joins TRBV5-1 and TRBJ1-2, with 7 bases lining up with TRBD1. The CDR3 has 18 residues. CDR1 is SGHRS, CDR2 YFSETQ, per germline. The V and J ends lost 4 bases and 4 bases, in that order; junction bases with no gene match: 19. As DNA, the CDR3 is TGCGCCAGCAGCCCAATACAGGGGTCGACGATCTCCTTCTATGGCTACACCTTC. It codes for CASSPIQGSTISFYGYTF. The full variable domain, completed using reference TRBV5-1 and TRBJ1-2, is KAGVTQTPRYLIKTRGQQVTLSCSPISGHRSVSWYQQTPGQGLQFLFEYFSETQRNKGNFPGRFSGRQFSNSRSEMNVSTLELGDSALYLCASSPIQGSTISFYGYTFGSGTRLTVV.

The chain couples TRBV7-9 to TRBJ1-4, with TRBD1 as a possible D gene (6 bases). The CDR3 runs 16 residues. From germline, CDR1 is SEHNR and CDR2 FQNEAQ (reference sequence). V lost 0 bases to trimming and J lost 6 bases, with 14 bases between them. This CDR3 reads CASSLALRGQHEKLFF. The CDR3 DNA sequence: TGTGCCAGCAGCTTAGCCTTACGAGGACAGCATGAAAAACTGTTTTTT.

The chain carries TRBV18 and TRBJ2-1, with D unclear. The CDR3 loop spans 16 amino acids. Trimming stripped 3 bases from V and 1 base from J, with 13 bases between. Germline V gives CDR1 KGHSH, CDR2 LQKENI. The CDR3 DNA is TGTGCCAGCTCACCGCTTAGTACGGTGTCCTACAATGAGCAGTTCTTC. Translating it yields CASSPLSTVSYNEQFF. Combining the CDR3 with reference TRBV18 and TRBJ2-1 gives the whole variable domain NAGVMQNPRHLVRRRGQEARLRCSPMKGHSHVYWYRQLPEEGLKFMVYLQKENIIDESGMPKERFSAEFPKEGPSILRIQQVVRGDSAAYFCASSPLSTVSYNEQFFGPGTRLTVL.

The V and J genes are TRBV7-2 and TRBJ2-5, with TRBD2 matching over 16 bases. CDR1 is SGHTA and CDR2 is FQGNSA in the germline V gene. The CDR3 spans 17 residues. V shed 5 bases, J shed 4 bases, and the junction held 7 bases outside the gene matches. Written as DNA, the CDR3 is TGTGCCAGCAGCCCGGGGACTAGCGGGGGGGCCCCAGAGACCCAGTACTTC. This gives the protein CASSPGTSGGAPETQYF.

V usage is TRBV2 and J usage is TRBJ1-1; the D is unclear. CDR1 is SNHLY and CDR2 is FYNNEI in the germline V gene. The CDR3 covers 14 residues. The V and J ends lost 4 bases and 1 base respectively, with 10 bases between them. The CDR3 coding sequence is TGTGCCAGCAGTGCTCACGGGGAGAACACTGAAGCTTTCTTT. Encoded protein: CASSAHGENTEAFF.